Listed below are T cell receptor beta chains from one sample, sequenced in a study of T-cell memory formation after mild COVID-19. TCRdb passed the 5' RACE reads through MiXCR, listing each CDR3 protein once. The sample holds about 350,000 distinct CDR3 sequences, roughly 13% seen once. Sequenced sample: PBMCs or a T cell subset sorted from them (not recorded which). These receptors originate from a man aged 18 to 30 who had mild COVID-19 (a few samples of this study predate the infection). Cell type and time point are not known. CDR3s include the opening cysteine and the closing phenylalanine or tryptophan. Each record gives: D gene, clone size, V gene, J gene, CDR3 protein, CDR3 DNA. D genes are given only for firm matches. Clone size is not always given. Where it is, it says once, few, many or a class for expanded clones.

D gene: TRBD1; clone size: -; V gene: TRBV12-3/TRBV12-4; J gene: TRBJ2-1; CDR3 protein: CASSFHTGTGYNEQFF; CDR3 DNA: TGTGCCAGCAGTTTTCATACCGGGACAGGCTACAATGAGCAGTTCTTC
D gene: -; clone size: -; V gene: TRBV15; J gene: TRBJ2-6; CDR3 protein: CATSRAISGANVLTF; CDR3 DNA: TGTGCCACCAGCAGGGCCATCTCTGGGGCCAACGTCCTGACTTTC
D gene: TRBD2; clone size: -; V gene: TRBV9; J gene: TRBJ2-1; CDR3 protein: CASSLMTSLRGNEQFF; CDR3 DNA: TGTGCCAGCAGCCTTATGACTAGCCTCCGTGGCAATGAGCAGTTCTTC
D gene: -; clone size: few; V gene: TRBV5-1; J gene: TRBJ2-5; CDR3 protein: CASSLGLGPGTQYF; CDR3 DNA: TGCGCCAGCAGCTTGGGGCTCGGGCCGGGGACCCAGTACTTC
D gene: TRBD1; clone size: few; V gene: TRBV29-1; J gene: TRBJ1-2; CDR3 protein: CSVEGQGGNYGYTF; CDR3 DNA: TGCAGCGTAGAAGGACAGGGGGGAAACTATGGCTACACCTTC
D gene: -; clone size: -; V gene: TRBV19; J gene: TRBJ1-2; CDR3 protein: CASSIGPVASAYGYTF; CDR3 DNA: TGTGCCAGTAGTATCGGTCCGGTTGCTTCCGCCTATGGCTACACCTTC
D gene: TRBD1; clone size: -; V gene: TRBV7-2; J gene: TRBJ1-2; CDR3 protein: CASSPFRDRNYGYTF; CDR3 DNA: TGTGCCAGCAGCCCATTTAGGGACAGGAACTATGGCTACACCTTC
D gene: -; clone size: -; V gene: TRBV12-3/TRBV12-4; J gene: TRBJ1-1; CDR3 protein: CASRGREGSGTEAFF; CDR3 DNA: TGTGCCAGCAGGGGACGGGAGGGGTCCGGCACTGAAGCTTTCTTT
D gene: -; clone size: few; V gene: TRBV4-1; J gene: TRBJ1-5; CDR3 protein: CASSHTLRDQPQHF; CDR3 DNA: TGCGCCAGCAGCCACACGTTGAGGGATCAGCCCCAGCATTTT
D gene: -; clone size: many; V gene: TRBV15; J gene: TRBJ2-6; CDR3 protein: CATSRVTGAGIGSGANVLTF; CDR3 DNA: TGTGCCACCAGCAGAGTGACGGGGGCAGGGATCGGCTCTGGGGCCAACGTCCTGACTTTC
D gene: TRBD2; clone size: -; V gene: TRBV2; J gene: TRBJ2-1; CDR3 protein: CASSGPSAGSNNEQFF; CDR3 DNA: TGTGCCAGCAGTGGCCCCTCAGCGGGGAGTAACAATGAGCAGTTCTTC
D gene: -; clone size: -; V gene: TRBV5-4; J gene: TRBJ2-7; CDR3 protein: CASSSVPGVATYEQYF; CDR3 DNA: TGTGCCAGCAGCTCGGTCCCCGGGGTCGCGACCTACGAGCAGTACTTC
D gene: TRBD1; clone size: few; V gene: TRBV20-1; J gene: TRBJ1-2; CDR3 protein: CSARQGIAYGYTF; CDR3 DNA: TGCAGTGCCAGACAGGGGATTGCCTATGGCTACACCTTC
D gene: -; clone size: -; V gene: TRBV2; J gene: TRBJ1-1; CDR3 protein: CATRVTSTEAFF; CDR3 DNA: TGTGCCACCAGGGTGACGTCCACTGAAGCTTTCTTT
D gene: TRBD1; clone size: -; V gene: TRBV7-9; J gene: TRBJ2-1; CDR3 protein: CASSLTGAPYNEQFF; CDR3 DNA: TGTGCCAGCAGTCTAACAGGGGCCCCGTACAATGAGCAGTTCTTC
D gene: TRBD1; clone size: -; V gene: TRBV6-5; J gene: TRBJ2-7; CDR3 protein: CASSYSVRGYEQYF; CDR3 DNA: TGTGCCAGCAGTTACTCGGTCAGGGGGTACGAGCAGTACTTC
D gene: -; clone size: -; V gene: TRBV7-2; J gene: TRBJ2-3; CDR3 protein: CASSSRAPDTQYF; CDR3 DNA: TGTGCCAGCAGCTCCCGGGCCCCAGATACGCAGTATTTT
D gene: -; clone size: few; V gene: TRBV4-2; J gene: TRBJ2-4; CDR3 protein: CASSQGALKTAKNIQYF; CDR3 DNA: TGTGCCAGCAGCCAAGGGGCCTTAAAGACGGCCAAAAACATTCAGTACTTC
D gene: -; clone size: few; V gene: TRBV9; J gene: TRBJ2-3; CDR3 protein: CASSGGGGSDTQYF; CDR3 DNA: TGTGCCAGCAGCGGAGGCGGGGGCTCAGATACGCAGTATTTT
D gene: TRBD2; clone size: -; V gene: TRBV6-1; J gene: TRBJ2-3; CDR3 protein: CASSEALAGVADTQYF; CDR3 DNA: TGTGCCAGCAGTGAAGCCCTAGCGGGGGTCGCAGATACGCAGTATTTT
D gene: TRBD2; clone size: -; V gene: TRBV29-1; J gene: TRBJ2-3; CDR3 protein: CSVEGPGGVEDTQYF; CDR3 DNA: TGCAGCGTTGAAGGTCCCGGGGGGGTTGAAGATACGCAGTATTTT
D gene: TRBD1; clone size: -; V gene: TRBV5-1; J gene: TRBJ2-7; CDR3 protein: CASSSTTGGYEQYF; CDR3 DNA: TGCGCCAGCAGCTCCACGACAGGGGGGTACGAGCAGTACTTC
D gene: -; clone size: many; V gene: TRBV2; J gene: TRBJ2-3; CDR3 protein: CASSEPSTDTQYF; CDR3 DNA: TGTGCCAGCAGTGAACCCAGCACAGATACGCAGTATTTT
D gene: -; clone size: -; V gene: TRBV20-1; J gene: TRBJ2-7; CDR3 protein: CSARQENSYEQYF; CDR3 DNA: TGCAGTGCTAGGCAGGAAAACTCCTACGAGCAGTACTTC
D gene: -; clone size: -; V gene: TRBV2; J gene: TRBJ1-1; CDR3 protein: CASSPYRDPAFF; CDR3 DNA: TGTGCCAGCAGCCCCTACAGGGATCCAGCTTTCTTT
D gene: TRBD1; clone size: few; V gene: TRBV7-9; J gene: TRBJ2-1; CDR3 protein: CASSPTGGTYNEQFF; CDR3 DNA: TGTGCCAGCAGCCCGACAGGGGGCACCTACAATGAGCAGTTCTTC
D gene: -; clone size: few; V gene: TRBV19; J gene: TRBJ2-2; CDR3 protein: CATRTGNTGELFF; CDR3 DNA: TGTGCCACCCGGACGGGAAACACCGGGGAGCTGTTTTTT
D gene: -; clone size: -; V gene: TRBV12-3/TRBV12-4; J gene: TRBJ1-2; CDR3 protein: CASSLGQTIPTGYTF; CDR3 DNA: TGTGCCAGCAGTTTAGGGCAGACGATACCTACTGGCTACACCTTC
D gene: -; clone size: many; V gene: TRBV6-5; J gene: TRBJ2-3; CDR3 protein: CASSDTSRALGTDTQYF; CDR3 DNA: TGTGCCAGCAGTGATACCTCCCGGGCCCTAGGCACAGATACGCAGTATTTT
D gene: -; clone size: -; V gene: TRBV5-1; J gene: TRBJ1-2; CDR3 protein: CASSLWTDNYGYTF; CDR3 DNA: TGCGCCAGCAGCTTGTGGACAGACAACTATGGCTACACCTTC
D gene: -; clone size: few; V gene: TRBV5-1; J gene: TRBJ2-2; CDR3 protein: CASSLEVDLITGELFF; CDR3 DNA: TGCGCCAGCAGCTTGGAGGTGGACCTTATCACCGGGGAGCTGTTTTTT
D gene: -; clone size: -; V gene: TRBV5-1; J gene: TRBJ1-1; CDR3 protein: CASSPPDGEAFF; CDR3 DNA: TGCGCCAGCAGCCCGCCGGACGGTGAAGCTTTCTTT
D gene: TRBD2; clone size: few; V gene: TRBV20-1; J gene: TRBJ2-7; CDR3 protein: CSARPGTSGASYEQYF; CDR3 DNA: TGCAGTGCTAGGCCCGGGACTAGCGGGGCCTCCTACGAGCAGTACTTC
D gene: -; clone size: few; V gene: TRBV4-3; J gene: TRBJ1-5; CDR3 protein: CASSEDRMNQPQHF; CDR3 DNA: TGCGCCAGCAGCGAAGACAGGATGAATCAGCCCCAGCATTTT
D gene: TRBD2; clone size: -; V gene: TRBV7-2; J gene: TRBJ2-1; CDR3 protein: CASSSGIAGHNEQFF; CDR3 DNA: TGTGCCAGCAGCTCCGGGATAGCGGGGCATAATGAGCAGTTCTTC
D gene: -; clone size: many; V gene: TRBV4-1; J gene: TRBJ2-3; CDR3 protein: CASSQPGTDTQYF; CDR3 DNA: TGCGCCAGCAGCCAACCGGGGACAGATACGCAGTATTTT
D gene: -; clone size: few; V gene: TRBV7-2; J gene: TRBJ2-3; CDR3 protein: CASSDRYSDTQYF; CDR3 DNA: TGTGCCAGCAGCGACCGCTACTCAGATACGCAGTATTTT
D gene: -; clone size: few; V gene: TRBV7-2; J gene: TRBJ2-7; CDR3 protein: CASSPRPIPGPYF; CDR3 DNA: TGTGCCAGCAGCCCACGACCCATCCCAGGACCGTACTTC
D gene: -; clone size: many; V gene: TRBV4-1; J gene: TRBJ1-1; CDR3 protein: CASSQALRSTGSEAFF; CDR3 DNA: TGCGCCAGCAGCCAAGCTCTCCGTTCGACAGGCTCTGAAGCTTTCTTT
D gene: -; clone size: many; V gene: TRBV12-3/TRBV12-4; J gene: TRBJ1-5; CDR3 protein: CASSLGQPQHF; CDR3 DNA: TGTGCCAGCAGTTTGGGTCAGCCCCAGCATTTT
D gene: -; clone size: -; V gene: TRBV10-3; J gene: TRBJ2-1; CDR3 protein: CAICQGMGNEQFF; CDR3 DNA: TGTGCCATCTGTCAGGGCATGGGGAATGAGCAGTTCTTC
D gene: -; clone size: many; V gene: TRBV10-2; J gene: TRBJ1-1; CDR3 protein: CASTAAGEAFF; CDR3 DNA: TGCGCCAGCACCGCCGCAGGAGAAGCTTTCTTT
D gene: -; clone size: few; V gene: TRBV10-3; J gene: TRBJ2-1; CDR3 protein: CAISVGGPYNEQFF; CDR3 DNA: TGTGCCATCAGTGTGGGTGGGCCCTACAATGAGCAGTTCTTC
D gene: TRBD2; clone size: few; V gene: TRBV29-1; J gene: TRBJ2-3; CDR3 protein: CSVEARQASGGAWDTQYF; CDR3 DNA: TGCAGCGTTGAAGCCCGCCAGGCTAGCGGGGGGGCCTGGGATACGCAGTATTTT
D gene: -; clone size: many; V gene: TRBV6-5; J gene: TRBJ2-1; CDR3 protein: CASSYSNYGHEQFF; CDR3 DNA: TGTGCCAGCAGTTACTCGAACTACGGGCATGAGCAGTTCTTC
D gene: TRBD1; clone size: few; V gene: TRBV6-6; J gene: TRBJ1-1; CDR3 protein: CASSKMTGPAEAFF; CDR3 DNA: TGTGCCAGCAGCAAGATGACAGGGCCGGCTGAAGCTTTCTTT
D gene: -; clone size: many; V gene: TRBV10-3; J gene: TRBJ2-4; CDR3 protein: CAISATIGMRAKNIQYF; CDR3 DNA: TGTGCCATCAGTGCGACGATAGGGATGAGGGCCAAAAACATTCAGTACTTC
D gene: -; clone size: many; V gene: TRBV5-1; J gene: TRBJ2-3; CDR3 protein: CASSLSPRPDTQYF; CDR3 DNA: TGCGCCAGCAGCTTGTCCCCCCGGCCCGATACGCAGTATTTT
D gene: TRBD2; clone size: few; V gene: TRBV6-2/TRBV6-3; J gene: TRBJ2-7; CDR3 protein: CASRVTSGYEQYF; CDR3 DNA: TGTGCCAGCAGGGTGACTAGCGGGTACGAGCAGTACTTC
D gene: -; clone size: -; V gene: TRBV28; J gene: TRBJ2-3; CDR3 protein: CASKGGGLFSDTQYF; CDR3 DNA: TGTGCCAGCAAGGGAGGGGGCTTGTTTTCAGATACGCAGTATTTT
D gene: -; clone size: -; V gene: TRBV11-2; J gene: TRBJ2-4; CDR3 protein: CASSTGFDKNIQYF; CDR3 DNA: TGTGCCAGCAGTACAGGGTTCGACAAAAACATTCAGTACTTC
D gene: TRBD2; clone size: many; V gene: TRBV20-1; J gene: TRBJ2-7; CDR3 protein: CSASQGLAVYEQYF; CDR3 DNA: TGCAGTGCTAGTCAGGGACTAGCGGTTTACGAGCAGTACTTC
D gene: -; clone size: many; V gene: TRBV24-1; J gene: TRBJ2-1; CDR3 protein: CATRDPGLNTDNEQFF; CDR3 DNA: TGTGCCACCAGAGATCCAGGACTAAATACCGACAATGAGCAGTTCTTC
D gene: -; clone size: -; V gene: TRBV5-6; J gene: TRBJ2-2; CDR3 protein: CASSAGPNTGELFF; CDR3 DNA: TGTGCCAGCAGCGCTGGACCGAACACCGGGGAGCTGTTTTTT
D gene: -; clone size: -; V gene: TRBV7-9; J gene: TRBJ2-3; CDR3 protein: CASRHLKGQGEDTQYF; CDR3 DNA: TGTGCCAGCCGACACCTTAAGGGGCAAGGGGAGGATACGCAGTATTTT
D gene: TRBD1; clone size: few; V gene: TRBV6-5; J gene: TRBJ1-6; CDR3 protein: CASSQGQGRRNSPLHF; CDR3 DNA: TGTGCCAGCAGTCAGGGACAGGGGAGACGTAATTCACCCCTCCACTTT
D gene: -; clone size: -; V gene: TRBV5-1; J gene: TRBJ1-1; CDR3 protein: CASSLFGGAGTEAFF; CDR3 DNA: TGCGCCAGCAGCTTGTTTGGGGGCGCGGGGACTGAAGCTTTCTTT
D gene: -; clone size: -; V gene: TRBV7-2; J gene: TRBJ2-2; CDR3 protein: CASSLSHLTGELFF; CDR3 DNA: TGTGCCAGCAGCTTAAGTCACCTCACCGGGGAGCTGTTTTTT
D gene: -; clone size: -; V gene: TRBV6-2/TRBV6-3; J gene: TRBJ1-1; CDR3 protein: CASSQNMNTEAFF; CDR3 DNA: TGTGCCAGCAGCCAGAACATGAACACTGAAGCTTTCTTT
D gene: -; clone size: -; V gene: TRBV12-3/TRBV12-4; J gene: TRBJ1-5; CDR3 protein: CASSPRISLGQPQHF; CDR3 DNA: TGTGCCAGCAGTCCCCGCATTAGTTTAGGTCAGCCCCAGCATTTT